This T cell receptor (beta chain) originates from a study of identical twins. Study results and limitations: Instead of following the same donors, the conclusions were based on cross-sectional statistical analysis. Models predicted too little out-of-frame TCR alpha sharing in monozygotic twins. Abundant beta clonotypes from cord blood bore fewer insertions; memory repertoires lacked this pattern.

A universal primer site was created by template switching, with the cDNA bearing unique molecular identifiers. TCRdb called the 5' RACE reads again in MiXCR, with one record for every CDR3 protein. This table holds some 300,000 distinct CDR3 sequences, 12% found once. The V and J ends lost 0 bases and 3 bases respectively, with 6 bases between them. This CDR3 has 13 residues. As to this clonotype: The antigen is undetermined.

The same data also contributed to another study, on yellow fever vaccine responses in identical twins.

This chain links TRBV5-3 with TRBJ2-5; no reliable D call. TRBV5-3 is marked as an open reading frame, function uncertain. The sample taken for sequencing was CD8+ T cells sorted from blood. The receptor comes from a woman under 30 in good health. The CDR3 is CARSLGLEETQYF. The CDR3 DNA follows: TGTGCCAGAAGCTTGGGTTTAGAAGAGACCCAGTACTTC.